One and the same sample provided the 6 T cell receptor beta chains below, sequenced in a study of blood T cells in healthy people across ages. Together with a sample-barcoded 5' primer, a J-beta primer mix was included in a second PCR lasting about 6 to 11 cycles. One entry per CDR3 protein, called by TCRdb with MiXCR from the 5' RACE reads. The table lists about 1.5 million distinct CDR3 sequences, about 45% of them singletons. Sequenced sample: blood. Source of these receptors: a woman aged 18-29 years in good health.

The chain couples TRBV20-1 to TRBJ2-1; 7 nucleotides match TRBD1. CDR3 size: 15 residues. V was clipped by 2 bases and J by 9 bases; unmatched bases: 13. Germline CDR1 DFQATT, CDR2 SNEGSKA (reference sequence). The CDR3 coding sequence is TGCAGTGCTAGAATGCAGTGGGGACAGTACGGTGAGCAGTTCTTC. Residues: CSARMQWGQYGEQFF.

This clonotype was detected a few times. V is TRBV4-1 and J is TRBJ2-1; 7 nucleotides match TRBD1. This CDR3 is 16 amino acids long. V dropped 2 bases and J dropped 1; count of bases not matched to a gene: 5. Germline-derived CDR1 and CDR2 are MGHRA and YSYEKL. The DNA for the CDR3 is TGCGCCAGCAGCCAACCGGGACAGAGATCCTACAATGAGCAGTTCTTC. It specifies CASSQPGQRSYNEQFF.

The rearrangement joins TRBV5-1 to TRBJ2-3; D may correspond to TRBD1 or TRBD2 (5 bases each). Germline V CDR1 and CDR2: SGHRS, YFSETQ. Trimming removed 0 bases at V and 7 bases at J, with 15 bases between. The CDR3 has 15 amino acids. CDR3 nucleotide sequence: TGCGCCAGCAGCTTGGTGGGGGACCCGCTTAATACGCAGTATTTT. Its protein product is CASSLVGDPLNTQYF.

This rearrangement joins TRBV28 to TRBJ2-5; 7 nucleotides align to TRBD2. Unmatched junction bases numbered 14, after V lost 3 bases and J lost 1 base. The germline CDR1 and CDR2 sequences are MDHEN and SYDVKM. The CDR3 loop spans 18 amino acids. CDR3 amino acids: CASSFRAGVQRTQETQYF. CDR3 DNA sequence: TGTGCCAGCAGTTTTCGCGCGGGAGTCCAGAGGACCCAAGAGACCCAGTACTTC.

There are a few counts of this clonotype. The CDR3 reads CASSQDWTGGRGYTF. The CDR3 coding sequence is TGCGCCAGCAGCCAAGATTGGACAGGGGGTAGGGGCTACACCTTC. The chain uses TRBV4-3 and TRBJ1-2; TRBD1 matches at 10 bases. Germline lookup yields CDR1 LGHNA and CDR2 YSLEER. Losses at the gene ends were 0 bases for V and 8 bases for J; bases not matched to a gene: 6. This CDR3 has 15 amino acids.

This rearrangement joins TRBV29-1 to TRBJ1-3; a weak D match, TRBD1 (5 bases). Germline V gene sequence: CDR1 SQVTM, CDR2 ANQGSEA. This CDR3 is 15 amino acids long. Between the trimmed V and J ends, which lost 4 bases and 4 bases, there was a span of 17 bases. The CDR3 loop reads CSVAGDPFDGNTIYF. The CDR3 region has the DNA TGCAGCGTTGCCGGGGACCCCTTCGACGGAAACACCATATATTTT.